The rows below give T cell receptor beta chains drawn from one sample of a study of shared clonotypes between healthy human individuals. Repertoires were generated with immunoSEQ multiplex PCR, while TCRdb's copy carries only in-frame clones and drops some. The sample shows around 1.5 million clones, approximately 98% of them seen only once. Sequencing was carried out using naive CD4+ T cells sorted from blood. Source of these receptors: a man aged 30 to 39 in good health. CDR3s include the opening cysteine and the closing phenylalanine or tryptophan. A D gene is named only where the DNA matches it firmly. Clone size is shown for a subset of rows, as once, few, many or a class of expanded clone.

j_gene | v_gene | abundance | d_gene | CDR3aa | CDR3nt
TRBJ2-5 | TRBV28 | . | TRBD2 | CASSSLGLASYF | TGTGCCAGCAGTTCTTTAGGACTAGCGTCGTACTTC
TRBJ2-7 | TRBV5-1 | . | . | CASSSTAREQYF | TGCGCCAGCAGCTCGACAGCGCGCGAGCAGTACTTC
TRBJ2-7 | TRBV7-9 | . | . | CASSSIGSSSYEQYF | TGTGCCAGCAGCTCCATAGGGTCTAGCTCCTACGAGCAGTACTTC
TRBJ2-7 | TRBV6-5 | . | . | CASSYVPLAAYEQYF | TGTGCCAGCAGTTACGTGCCGCTAGCAGCTTACGAGCAGTACTTC
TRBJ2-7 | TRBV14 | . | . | CASSRLDSRYEQYF | TGTGCCAGCAGCCGACTCGACAGCCGCTACGAGCAGTACTTC
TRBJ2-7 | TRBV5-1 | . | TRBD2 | CASSMRTVTGGRSYEQYF | TGCGCCAGCAGCATGAGAACCGTAACCGGGGGGAGGTCCTACGAGCAGTACTTC
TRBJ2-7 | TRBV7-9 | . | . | CASSNTWEQYF | TGTGCCAGCAGCAACACCTGGGAGCAGTACTTC
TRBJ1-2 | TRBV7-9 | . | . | CASSVDRWRGYTF | TGTGCCAGCAGCGTGGACCGGTGGCGGGGCTACACCTTC
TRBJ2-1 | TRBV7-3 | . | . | CASSLWGSEQFF | TGTGCCAGCAGCTTATGGGGCAGTGAGCAGTTCTTC
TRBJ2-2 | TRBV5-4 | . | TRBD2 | CASSIVAGDTGELFF | TGTGCCAGCAGCATCGTAGCGGGGGACACCGGGGAGCTGTTTTTT
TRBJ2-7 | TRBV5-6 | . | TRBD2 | CASSFTSGSYEQYF | TGTGCCAGCAGCTTCACTAGCGGGAGTTACGAGCAGTACTTC
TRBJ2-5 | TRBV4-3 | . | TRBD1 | CASSPGQGLQETQYF | TGCGCCAGCAGCCCGGGACAGGGGTTACAAGAGACCCAGTACTTC
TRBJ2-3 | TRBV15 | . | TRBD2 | CATSGGAGAGYTQYF | TGTGCCACCAGCGGGGGAGCGGGAGCGGGATATACGCAGTATTTT
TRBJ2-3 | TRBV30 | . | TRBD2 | CAWKRLTSGRGTQYF | TGTGCCTGGAAGCGCCTGACTAGCGGGAGGGGTACGCAGTATTTT
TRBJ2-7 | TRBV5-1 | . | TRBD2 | CASSPTGGANYEQYF | TGCGCCAGCAGCCCCACCGGGGGGGCTAACTACGAGCAGTACTTC
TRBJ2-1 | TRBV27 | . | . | CASSLSRSGHNEQFF | TGTGCCAGCAGTTTATCCCGATCTGGTCACAATGAGCAGTTCTTC
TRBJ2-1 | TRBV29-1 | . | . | CSGRSYNEQFF | TGCAGCGGGAGGTCCTACAATGAGCAGTTCTTC
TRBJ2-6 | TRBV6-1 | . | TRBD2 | CASSEYVWTSLSGANVLTF | TGTGCCAGCAGTGAATATGTCTGGACTAGCTTGTCTGGGGCCAACGTCCTGACTTTC
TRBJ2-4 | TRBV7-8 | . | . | CASSLWVPERLQAKNIQYF | TGTGCCAGCAGCTTATGGGTCCCCGAACGTCTGCAGGCCAAAAACATTCAGTACTTC
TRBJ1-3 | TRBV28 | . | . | CASSQDSSLSGNTIYF | TGTGCCAGCAGTCAGGACAGTTCACTCTCTGGAAACACCATATATTTT
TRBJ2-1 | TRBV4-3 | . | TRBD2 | CASSQDPGTSGKPPLGNEQFF | TGCGCCAGCAGCCAAGATCCGGGGACTAGCGGGAAGCCCCCTCTGGGAAATGAGCAGTTCTTC
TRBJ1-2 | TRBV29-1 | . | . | CTTTGAYGYTF | TGCACCACGACAGGAGCCTATGGCTACACCTTC
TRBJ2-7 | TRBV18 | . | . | CASSPGLKLSSYEQYF | TGTGCCAGCTCACCTGGTCTGAAACTTTCCTCCTACGAGCAGTACTTC
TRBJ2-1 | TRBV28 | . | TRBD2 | CASSQTSGRQNEQFF | TGTGCCAGCAGCCAAACTAGCGGGAGACAGAATGAGCAGTTCTTC
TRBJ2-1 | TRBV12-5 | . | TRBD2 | CASGSISGRAGNEQFF | TGTGCTAGTGGTTCCATTAGCGGGAGGGCCGGCAATGAGCAGTTCTTC
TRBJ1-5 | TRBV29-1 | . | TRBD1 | CSVEGTLYRGSLWLQHF | TGCAGCGTTGAAGGGACCCTCTACAGGGGGAGTCTTTGGCTCCAGCATTTT
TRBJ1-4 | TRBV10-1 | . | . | CASSEATNEKLFF | TGCGCCAGCAGTGAGGCCACGAATGAAAAACTGTTTTTT
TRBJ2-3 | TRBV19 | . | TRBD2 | CASTPVLAGGHTQYF | TGTGCCAGTACCCCAGTACTAGCGGGAGGCCATACGCAGTATTTT
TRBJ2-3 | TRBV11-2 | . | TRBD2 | CASRLLAGGDTQYF | TGTGCCAGCAGGTTACTAGCGGGAGGGGATACGCAGTATTTT
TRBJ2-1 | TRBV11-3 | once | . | CASSLGRHELYNEQFF | TGTGCCAGCAGCTTAGGTCGCCACGAACTCTACAATGAGCAGTTCTTC
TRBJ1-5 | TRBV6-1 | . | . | CASRGGASNQPQHF | TGTGCCAGCAGAGGAGGGGCGAGTAATCAGCCCCAGCATTTT
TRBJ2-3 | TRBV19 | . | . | CASSIGSLTDTQYF | TGTGCCAGTAGTATCGGATCACTCACAGATACGCAGTATTTT
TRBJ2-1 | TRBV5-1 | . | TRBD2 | CASSLGAGGSYNEQFF | TGCGCCAGCAGCTTGGGGGCGGGAGGGTCCTACAATGAGCAGTTCTTC
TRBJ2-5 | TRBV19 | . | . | CASSNPLAYQETQYF | TGTGCCAGTAGTAACCCATTAGCATACCAAGAGACCCAGTACTTC
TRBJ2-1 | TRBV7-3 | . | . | CASSPAPVYQQFF | TGTGCCAGCAGCCCGGCCCCTGTGTACCAGCAGTTCTTC
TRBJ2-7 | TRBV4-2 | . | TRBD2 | CASSPNERETFYEQYF | TGTGCCAGCAGCCCTAATGAGCGGGAGACGTTCTACGAGCAGTACTTC
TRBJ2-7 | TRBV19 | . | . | CASSIQGGRYEQYF | TGTGCCAGTAGTATCCAGGGGGGCAGGTACGAGCAGTACTTC
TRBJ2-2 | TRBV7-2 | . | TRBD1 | CASPGGDRGLNTGELFF | TGTGCCAGCCCCGGTGGGGACAGGGGGCTCAACACCGGGGAGCTGTTTTTT
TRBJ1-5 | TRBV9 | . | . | CASSVGGVQPQHF | TGTGCCAGCAGCGTAGGGGGGGTCCAGCCCCAGCATTTT
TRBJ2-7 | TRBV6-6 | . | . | CASSLSGRGNEQYF | TGTGCCAGCAGTTTGAGCGGGCGCGGGAACGAGCAGTACTTC
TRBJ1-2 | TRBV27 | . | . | CASSRPQALGYYGYTF | TGTGCCAGCAGTCGTCCTCAGGCGCTAGGATACTATGGCTACACCTTC
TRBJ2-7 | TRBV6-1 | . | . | CASSGPIIGGADGSYEQYF | TGTGCCAGCAGTGGACCAATAATCGGAGGAGCGGACGGGTCCTACGAGCAGTACTTC
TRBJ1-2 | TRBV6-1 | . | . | CASSEAPQGNYGYTF | TGTGCCAGCAGTGAAGCCCCGCAGGGAAACTATGGCTACACCTTC
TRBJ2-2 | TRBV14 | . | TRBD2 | CASSQDQLAGERRELFF | TGTGCCAGCAGCCAAGATCAACTAGCGGGAGAGAGAAGGGAGCTGTTTTTT
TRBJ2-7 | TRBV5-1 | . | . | CASSLAAGTPYEQYF | TGCGCCAGCAGCTTGGCGGCAGGGACACCCTACGAGCAGTACTTC
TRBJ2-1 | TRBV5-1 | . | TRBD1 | CASSPGQASSYNEQFF | TGCGCCAGCAGCCCGGGACAGGCCAGCTCCTACAATGAGCAGTTCTTC
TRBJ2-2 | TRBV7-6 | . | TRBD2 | CASSSPSGLASGELFF | TGTGCCAGCAGCTCACCCTCCGGACTAGCGTCCGGGGAGCTGTTTTTT